This TCR beta chain was sequenced during a study of T cell responses to AZD1222 COVID-19 vaccine. The V and J ends lost 7 bases and 4 bases respectively, with 13 bases between them. CDR3 length: 13 residues. The V gene's germline CDR1 is MDHEN and CDR2 SYDVKM. On this clone itself: Its antigen is as yet unknown.

Recipients boosted at about 4 weeks or about 12 weeks are pooled. Whole-study results and caveats: Dominant CD4 TCR responses targeted spike regions 160-218 and 743-854. Only a handful of AZD1222 recipients were seropositive at baseline. Repertoires were collected only later (after the peak T cell response had occurred).

The repertoire was sequenced with immunoSEQ multiplex PCR; TCRdb's copy has only in-frame clones and lacks some. The table shows about 140,000 clones, with almost 95% occurring only once. The TCR was taken from an adult who received the AZD1222 COVID-19 vaccine. V usage is TRBV28 and J usage is TRBJ1-1; the D is unclear. Source: peripheral blood, taken 28 days after the second AZD1222 dose. The CDR3 region has the DNA TGTGCCAGCATTACCGCGGAGGGCACTGAAGCTTTCTTT. Translated, it gives CASITAEGTEAFF.